The clone carrying this TCR beta chain occurred a few times. 5'-RACE, quantitative and with molecular barcodes, yielded the TCR beta libraries. TCRdb used MiXCR to reprocess the 5' RACE reads, holding one entry per CDR3 protein. This table holds about 300,000 distinct CDR3 sequences, around 21% found once. CDR1 is LNHNV, CDR2 YYDKDF, per germline (reference sequence). This CDR3 spans 16 amino acids. J was trimmed by 4 bases and V by 2 bases; bases with no gene match: 7. This specimen belongs to a study of CD8 T cells in ankylosing spondylitis. This receptor was obtained from a female donor with ankylosing spondylitis or in good health (not recorded which). V and J are TRBV15 and TRBJ2-1; 8 nucleotides align to TRBD2. Specimen: blood, either unsorted or a sorted T cell fraction (not recorded which). CDR3 bases: TGTGCCACCAGCAGATCGACTAGCGTCAGATACAATGAGCAGTTCTTC. This encodes CATSRSTSVRYNEQFF.